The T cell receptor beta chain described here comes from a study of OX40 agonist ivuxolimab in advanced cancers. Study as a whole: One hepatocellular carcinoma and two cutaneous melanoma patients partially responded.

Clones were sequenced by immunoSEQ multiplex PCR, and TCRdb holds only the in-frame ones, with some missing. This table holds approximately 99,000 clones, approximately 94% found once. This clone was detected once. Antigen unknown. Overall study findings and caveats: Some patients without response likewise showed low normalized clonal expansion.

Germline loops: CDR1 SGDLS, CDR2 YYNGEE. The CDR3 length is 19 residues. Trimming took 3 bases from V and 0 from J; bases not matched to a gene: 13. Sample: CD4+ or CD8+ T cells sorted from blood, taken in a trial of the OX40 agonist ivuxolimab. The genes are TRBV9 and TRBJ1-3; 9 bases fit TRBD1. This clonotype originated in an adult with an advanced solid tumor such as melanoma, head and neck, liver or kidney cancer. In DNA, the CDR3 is TGTGCCAGCAGCGCCACCGGGACAGGGCGCCTTTCCTCTGGAAACACCATATATTTT. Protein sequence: CASSATGTGRLSSGNTIYF.